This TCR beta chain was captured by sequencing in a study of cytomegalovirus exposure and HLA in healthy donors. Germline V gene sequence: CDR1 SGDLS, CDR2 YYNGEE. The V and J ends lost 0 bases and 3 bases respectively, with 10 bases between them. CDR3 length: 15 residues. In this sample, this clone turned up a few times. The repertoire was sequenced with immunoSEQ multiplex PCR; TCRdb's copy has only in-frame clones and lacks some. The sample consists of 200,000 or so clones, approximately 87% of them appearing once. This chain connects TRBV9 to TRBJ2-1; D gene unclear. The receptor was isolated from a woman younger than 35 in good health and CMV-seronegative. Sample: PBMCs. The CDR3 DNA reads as TGTGCCAGCAGCGTAGGGTTCCGAGTCTACAATGAGCAGTTCTTC. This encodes CASSVGFRVYNEQFF.